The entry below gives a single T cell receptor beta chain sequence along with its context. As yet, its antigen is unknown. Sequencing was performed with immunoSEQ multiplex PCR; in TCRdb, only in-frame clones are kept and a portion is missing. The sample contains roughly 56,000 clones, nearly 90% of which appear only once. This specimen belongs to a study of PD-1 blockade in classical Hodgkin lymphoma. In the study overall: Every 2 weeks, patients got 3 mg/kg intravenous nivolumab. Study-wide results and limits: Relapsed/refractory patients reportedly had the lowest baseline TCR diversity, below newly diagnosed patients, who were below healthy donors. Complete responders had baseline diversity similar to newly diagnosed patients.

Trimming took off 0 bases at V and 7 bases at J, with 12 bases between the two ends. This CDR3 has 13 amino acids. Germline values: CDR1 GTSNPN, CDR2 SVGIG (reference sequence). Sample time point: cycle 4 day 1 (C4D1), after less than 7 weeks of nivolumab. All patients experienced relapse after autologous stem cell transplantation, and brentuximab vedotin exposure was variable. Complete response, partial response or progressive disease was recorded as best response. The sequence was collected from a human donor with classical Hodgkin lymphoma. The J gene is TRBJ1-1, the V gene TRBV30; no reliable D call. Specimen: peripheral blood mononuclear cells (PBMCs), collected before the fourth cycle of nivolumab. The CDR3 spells CAWSVLYRFEAFF. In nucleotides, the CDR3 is TGTGCCTGGAGTGTACTATATCGGTTTGAAGCTTTCTTT.